These T cell receptor beta chains were read from a single sample in a study of identical twins. TCRdb ran MiXCR on the 5' RACE reads and lists one entry per CDR3 protein. The repertoire holds around 670,000 distinct CDR3 sequences, with approximately 6% as singletons. The sequenced sample consisted of naive T cells sorted from blood. Receptors were obtained from a young man in good health. CDR3s include the opening cysteine and the closing phenylalanine or tryptophan. D genes are given only for firm matches. Clone size appears in some rows only: once, few, many, or a class for an expanded clone.

D gene	V gene	clone size	J gene	CDR3 protein	CDR3 DNA
NA	TRBV9	many	TRBJ2-1	CASSVALAFDSYNEQFF	TGTGCCAGCAGCGTAGCTTTAGCGTTTGACTCCTACAATGAGCAGTTCTTC
TRBD2	TRBV5-5	NA	TRBJ2-5	CASSLRGLAGMLETQYF	TGTGCCAGCAGCTTGAGAGGACTAGCGGGTATGCTAGAGACCCAGTACTTC
NA	TRBV20-1	many	TRBJ2-7	CSAINADRLYEQYF	TGCAGTGCTATCAATGCGGACAGACTCTACGAGCAGTACTTC
TRBD1	TRBV6-1	NA	TRBJ1-5	CASPAPGQGQPQHF	TGTGCCAGTCCAGCTCCGGGACAGGGACAGCCCCAGCATTTT
NA	TRBV29-1	many	TRBJ2-5	CSVDPAKETQYF	TGCAGCGTCGATCCAGCGAAGGAGACCCAGTACTTC
TRBD2	TRBV10-1	few	TRBJ2-1	CASSESFTSGRYNEQFF	TGCGCCAGCAGTGAGTCGTTTACTAGCGGGAGGTACAATGAGCAGTTCTTC
NA	TRBV27	few	TRBJ2-1	CASSDDPIGFEQFF	TGTGCCAGCAGTGACGACCCCATCGGTTTTGAGCAGTTCTTC
TRBD2	TRBV27	NA	TRBJ2-2	CASTLGSGTWNTGELFF	TGTGCCAGCACCCTGGGTAGCGGGACCTGGAACACCGGGGAGCTGTTTTTT
NA	TRBV7-9	few	TRBJ2-7	CASSFARGIGSYEQYF	TGTGCCAGCAGCTTCGCCCGCGGGATAGGTTCCTACGAGCAGTACTTC
TRBD1	TRBV6-5	NA	TRBJ2-7	CASSYSPDRGYEQYF	TGTGCCAGCAGTTACTCGCCTGACAGGGGCTACGAGCAGTACTTC
NA	TRBV27	NA	TRBJ1-4	CASSFQGQLYEKLFF	TGTGCCAGCAGTTTTCAGGGACAACTATATGAAAAACTGTTTTTT
TRBD2	TRBV20-1	many	TRBJ2-2	CSASRASGATGELFF	TGCAGTGCTAGTCGAGCTAGCGGGGCGACCGGGGAGCTGTTTTTT
TRBD2	TRBV5-1	NA	TRBJ2-2	CASRPRRAGETSGELCF	TGCGCCAGCAGACCTAGGAGGGCGGGAGAGACCTCCGGGGAGCTGTGTTTT
NA	TRBV12-3/TRBV12-4	many	TRBJ2-1	CASSLGRATAYNEQFF	TGTGCCAGCAGTTTGGGCCGTGCGACAGCCTACAATGAGCAGTTCTTC
TRBD2	TRBV29-1	NA	TRBJ2-1	CSVVGLAGGSYNEQFF	TGCAGCGTTGTAGGACTTGCGGGAGGTTCCTACAATGAGCAGTTCTTC
TRBD2	TRBV7-6	many	TRBJ2-5	CASSATTVLAGKETQYF	TGTGCCAGCAGCGCTACGACCGTACTAGCGGGCAAAGAGACCCAGTACTTC
NA	TRBV6-5	few	TRBJ1-4	CASSYVRGNEKLFF	TGTGCCAGCAGTTACGTCCGGGGAAATGAAAAACTGTTTTTT
TRBD2	TRBV7-2	NA	TRBJ2-1	CASSRPTSGNEQFF	TGTGCCAGCAGCCGCCCTACTAGCGGGAATGAGCAGTTCTTC
TRBD1	TRBV27	many	TRBJ2-7	CASSSLQGWAYEQYF	TGTGCCAGCAGTTCGCTACAGGGGTGGGCCTACGAGCAGTACTTC
NA	TRBV7-3	few	TRBJ2-3	CASSLFPSTDTQYF	TGTGCCAGCAGCTTATTTCCTAGCACAGATACGCAGTATTTT
NA	TRBV10-3	many	TRBJ2-1	CAISGVYGSGEQFF	TGTGCCATCAGTGGGGTGTATGGGAGCGGTGAGCAGTTCTTC
NA	TRBV4-1	many	TRBJ1-6	CASSPLSGSPLHF	TGCGCCAGCAGCCCGTTGAGTGGTTCACCCCTCCACTTT
TRBD2	TRBV29-1	few	TRBJ2-1	CSTHGLAAFNEQFF	TGCAGCACCCACGGACTAGCGGCCTTCAATGAGCAGTTCTTC
NA	TRBV6-2/TRBV6-3	few	TRBJ2-4	CASSNHGKDIQYF	TGTGCCAGCAGTAATCACGGCAAAGACATTCAGTACTTC
NA	TRBV25-1	few	TRBJ2-7	CASSEWGLAYEQYF	TGTGCCAGCAGTGAATGGGGTCTGGCCTACGAGCAGTACTTC
NA	TRBV5-1	NA	TRBJ1-1	CASSLAFMNTEAFF	TGCGCCAGCAGCTTGGCATTCATGAACACTGAAGCTTTCTTT
NA	TRBV28	many	TRBJ2-7	CASTRGTYEQYF	TGTGCCAGCACGAGGGGCACCTACGAGCAGTACTTC
NA	TRBV25-1	many	TRBJ1-2	CASSFGDSIYGYTF	TGTGCCAGCAGTTTCGGAGACAGCATCTATGGCTACACCTTC
NA	TRBV12-3/TRBV12-4	many	TRBJ2-7	CASIAQGTYEQYF	TGTGCCAGCATAGCGCAGGGGACGTACGAGCAGTACTTC
TRBD2	TRBV12-3/TRBV12-4	many	TRBJ2-1	CASSQGLAGNYNEQFF	TGTGCCAGCAGTCAGGGACTAGCGGGAAATTACAATGAGCAGTTCTTC
TRBD2	TRBV4-2	NA	TRBJ2-1	CASSESGTSRAYEQFF	TGTGCCAGCAGCGAATCCGGGACTAGCAGGGCCTATGAGCAGTTCTTC
NA	TRBV6-1	many	TRBJ2-3	CASSVTPATDTQYF	TGTGCCAGCAGCGTAACGCCGGCCACAGATACGCAGTATTTT
NA	TRBV4-1	many	TRBJ1-2	CASSQDPAENYGYTF	TGCGCCAGCAGCCAAGATCCGGCAGAGAACTATGGCTACACCTTC
TRBD2	TRBV28	NA	TRBJ2-7	CASSKQAGPSYEQYF	TGTGCCAGCAGTAAGCAAGCGGGACCGTCCTACGAGCAGTACTTC
NA	TRBV20-1	many	TRBJ2-1	CSARDSLVTYNEQFF	TGCAGTGCTAGAGATAGCCTAGTGACCTACAATGAGCAGTTCTTC
NA	TRBV12-3/TRBV12-4	many	TRBJ2-3	CASSLWQGGDTQYF	TGTGCCAGCAGTTTATGGCAGGGGGGAGATACGCAGTATTTT
TRBD2	TRBV24-1	NA	TRBJ2-1	CATSDPGTSGSRNEQFF	TGTGCCACCAGTGACCCTGGGACTAGCGGGAGTCGGAATGAGCAGTTCTTC
NA	TRBV18	NA	TRBJ1-5	CASSLEGPPQHF	TGTGCCAGCTCGCTCGAGGGGCCGCCCCAGCATTTT
TRBD1	TRBV10-3	many	TRBJ1-2	CAISGGTGRNYGYTF	TGTGCCATCAGTGGAGGGACAGGGCGAAACTATGGCTACACCTTC
NA	TRBV3-1	many	TRBJ2-5	CASSPGDRETQYF	TGTGCCAGCAGCCCCGGGGATCGGGAGACCCAGTACTTC
NA	TRBV7-3	many	TRBJ1-4	CASRLHHSTNEKLFF	TGTGCCAGCAGACTTCATCACAGCACCAATGAAAAACTGTTTTTT
NA	TRBV20-1	few	TRBJ2-1	CSARQVSSYNEQFF	TGCAGTGCTAGACAGGTTAGCTCCTACAATGAGCAGTTCTTC
NA	TRBV5-6	few	TRBJ1-5	CASSALPNQPQHF	TGTGCCAGCAGCGCCCTCCCGAATCAGCCCCAGCATTTT
NA	TRBV5-1	few	TRBJ2-7	CASSQQGSREQYF	TGCGCCAGCAGCCAACAGGGTTCTAGGGAGCAGTACTTC
NA	TRBV6-5	NA	TRBJ1-2	CASSFTTGTKHDGYTF	TGTGCCAGCAGTTTCACCACCGGGACAAAGCATGATGGCTACACCTTC
TRBD2	TRBV10-3	NA	TRBJ2-7	CAISDRSSGTYEQYF	TGTGCCATCAGTGATAGGTCTAGCGGGACCTACGAGCAGTACTTC
TRBD1	TRBV5-6	many	TRBJ2-1	CASSSKDRDSLF	TGTGCCAGCAGCTCGAAAGACAGGGATAGTCTCTTC
NA	TRBV4-1	few	TRBJ2-1	CASSQERTDYNEQFF	TGCGCCAGCAGCCAAGAAAGGACAGACTACAATGAGCAGTTCTTC
NA	TRBV5-1	many	TRBJ1-6	CASSPDGTHNSPLHF	TGCGCCAGCAGCCCCGACGGGACGCATAATTCACCCCTCCACTTT
NA	TRBV3-1	many	TRBJ2-1	CASSQEGLAPSYNEQFF	TGTGCCAGCAGCCAAGAGGGGCTAGCGCCGTCCTACAATGAGCAGTTCTTC
NA	TRBV6-1	many	TRBJ2-3	CASSPRLSGTDTQYF	TGTGCCAGCAGTCCCCGGCTAAGTGGTACAGATACGCAGTATTTT
TRBD2	TRBV4-3	few	TRBJ2-4	CASSQERVGQREIIQYF	TGCGCCAGCAGCCAAGAGAGGGTCGGCCAGCGGGAGATCATTCAGTACTTC
NA	TRBV6-1	many	TRBJ2-2	CASRPGRKMVNTGELFF	TGTGCCAGCAGACCTGGTAGGAAAATGGTGAACACCGGGGAGCTGTTTTTT
TRBD1	TRBV7-6	many	TRBJ2-1	CASSLEGQGDEQFF	TGTGCCAGCAGCTTAGAAGGACAGGGGGATGAGCAGTTCTTC
TRBD1	TRBV12-3/TRBV12-4	many	TRBJ1-5	CASSLALGTGNQPQHF	TGTGCCAGCAGTTTAGCGCTGGGGACAGGGAATCAGCCCCAGCATTTT
NA	TRBV12-3/TRBV12-4	many	TRBJ2-7	CASSLHRGGSYEQYF	TGTGCCAGCAGTTTACACAGGGGGGGCTCCTACGAGCAGTACTTC
TRBD2	TRBV4-3	many	TRBJ2-3	CASSEASGLGIDTQYF	TGCGCCAGCAGCGAAGCTAGCGGGTTGGGGATAGATACGCAGTATTTT
NA	TRBV29-1	many	TRBJ2-1	CSVGGRGGEQFF	TGCAGCGTTGGGGGCAGGGGTGGTGAGCAGTTCTTC
NA	TRBV5-1	NA	TRBJ2-1	CASSPTDSMNEQFF	TGCGCCAGCAGCCCGACTGATTCTATGAATGAGCAGTTCTTC
NA	TRBV6-1	many	TRBJ2-2	CASSDRLHALRSGELFF	TGTGCCAGCAGTGATAGATTACACGCTTTAAGGTCCGGGGAGCTGTTTTTT